The entry below gives a single TCR beta chain sequence along with its context. The antigen remains undetermined. Some clones are missing from TCRdb's copy, which holds only in-frame ones; the method was immunoSEQ multiplex PCR. The sample has roughly 110,000 clones; around 90% are singletons. This sample is drawn from a study of T cell responses to AZD1222 COVID-19 vaccine. General study results and limits: Among vaccine-associated CD4 TCRs, coverage spanned spike, with dominance at 160-218 and 743-854. Females made up more of the donors, who were largely white British, and clonal diversity may have come out too low. Once two AZD1222 doses were given, Spike-specific TCR breadth and depth went up.

The ends were cut back, 0 bases at V and 6 bases at J, with 12 bases in the middle. This CDR3 comprises 15 residues. CDR1 is LGHDT, CDR2 YNNKEL, per germline (reference sequence). Whether given at about 4 or about 12 weeks, second doses were pooled. The source was peripheral blood, collected 28 days after the second AZD1222 dose. This TCR derives from an adult who received the AZD1222 COVID-19 vaccine. The rearrangement links TRBV3-1 (or the pseudogene TRBV3-2) to TRBJ2-1; the D gene could be TRBD1 or TRBD2 (5 bases each). The CDR3 region has the DNA TGTGCCAGCAGCCAAGAGGCGGCAGGGAGCAATGAGCAGTTCTTC. It codes for CASSQEAAGSNEQFF.